This is a list of T cell receptor beta chains from one sample in a study of blood T cell repertoires in COVID-19. Using immunoSEQ multiplex PCR, the repertoire was profiled, and TCRdb retains in-frame clones only, with some absent. The sample consists of fewer than 200,000 clones, over 70% of them appearing once. Sequencing used peripheral blood. Every receptor here comes from a woman older than 75 with active or convalescent COVID-19. The conserved cysteine and the conserved F or W are not part of the CDR3 here.

CDR3aa	len	v_gene	j_gene
ASSYVGGNTGELF	13	TRBV6-5	TRBJ2-2
ASSLNRGGAGNTIY	14	TRBV7-2	TRBJ1-3
ASSLTRSGANVLT	13	TRBV6-5	TRBJ2-6
SALSSYT	7	TRBV20-1	TRBJ1-2
ASSQDRRRGSSGNTIY	16	TRBV3-1/TRBV3-2	TRBJ1-3
ATRQGETPAEAF	12	TRBV19	TRBJ1-1
ASSYEGANTGELF	13	TRBV6-6	TRBJ2-2
ASSRPSGGRMNTEAF	15	TRBV7-2	TRBJ1-1
AISDTGGITEAF	12	TRBV10-3	TRBJ1-1
ASSGGQGTGNTIY	13	TRBV9	TRBJ1-3
ASSYMGQSTDTQY	13	TRBV6-2/TRBV6-3	TRBJ2-3
ASSVGQGSGANVLT	14	TRBV9	TRBJ2-6
ASSIVTGGAGGYT	13	TRBV19	TRBJ1-2
ASSQEKERVSGTGADSPLH	19	TRBV4-1	TRBJ1-6
ASSPPGTGNRAF	12	TRBV6-6	TRBJ1-1
ASSLRRGEILNTGELF	16	TRBV14	TRBJ2-2
ARPTGNNEKLF	11	TRBV6-5	TRBJ1-4
SVSGTGAYLYLNTEAF	16	TRBV29-1	TRBJ1-1
ASSRTGTGRNTEAF	14	TRBV9	TRBJ1-1
ASSETGFQQPQH	12	TRBV6-1	TRBJ1-5